This T cell receptor beta chain was recovered during a study of Tregs in tolerant kidney transplant recipients. Points from the study as a whole: Validation in larger populations is needed because few patients were studied. The most relevant donor-specific Treg TCRbeta repertoire apparently came from expansion with activated donor B cells. This study did not directly address biological reproducibility.

The table came from immunoSEQ multiplex PCR; TCRdb's copy has only in-frame clones and leaves some out. The sample shows about 59,000 clones, around 80% of them seen only once. CD4+CD25+CD127- Tregs, CD4+CD25- non-Tregs, CD4 and CD8 cells were sorted. This CDR3 is 17 amino acids long. With V trimmed by 1 base and J by 6 bases, 12 bases remained unmatched. In germline, CDR1 is SGHAT, CDR2 FQNNGV. Details on this clone: Its antigen is not known.

The chain is built from TRBV11-2 and TRBJ2-3, with TRBD2 matching 8 bases. The sequence was obtained from a human donor in good health. The source material was CD4+ T cells from blood. CDR3 in amino acids: CASSLVAGGPLADTQYF. CDR3 coding DNA: TGTGCCAGCAGCTTAGTGGCGGGGGGCCCGCTCGCGGATACGCAGTATTTT.